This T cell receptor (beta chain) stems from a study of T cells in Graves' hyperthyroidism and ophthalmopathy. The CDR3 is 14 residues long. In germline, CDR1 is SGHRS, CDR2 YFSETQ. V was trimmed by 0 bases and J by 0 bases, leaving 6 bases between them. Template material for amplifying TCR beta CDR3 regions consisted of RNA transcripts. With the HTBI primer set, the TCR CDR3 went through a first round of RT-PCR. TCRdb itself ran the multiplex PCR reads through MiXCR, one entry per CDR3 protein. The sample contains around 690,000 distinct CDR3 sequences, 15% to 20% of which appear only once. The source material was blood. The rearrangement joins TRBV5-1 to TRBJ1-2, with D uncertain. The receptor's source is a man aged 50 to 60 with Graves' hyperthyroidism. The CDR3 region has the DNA TGCGCCAGCAGCTTGGAGTCGGCTAACTATGGCTACACCTTC. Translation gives CASSLESANYGYTF.